This TCR beta chain was observed in a study of cytomegalovirus exposure and HLA in healthy donors. Donors showed nominal health when sampled, although they likely had unrecorded immune exposures. The PCR contained 60 Vbeta and 13 Jbeta primers. Authors' analysis steps: Later analysis identified 88 million or so unique TCR beta chains, about 10 million shared. TCRdb's copy holds only in-frame clones and misses some; the assay was immunoSEQ multiplex PCR. V, J and clone size are taken as reported in that table, and D and trimming were inferred from the DNA itself. Of 95,000 to 110,000 clones listed, 70% to 85% are singletons. Germline CDR1 is SNHLY and CDR2 is FYNNEI. The CDR3 runs to 13 residues. V shed 9 bases and J shed 4 bases, with 15 bases lying between them. Findings and caveats of the study: Highest at DRB1 and lowest at HLA-C, TCR association rates differed among HLA loci in a later analysis. What was likely a sequencing artifact was a cluster of highly shared sequence variants.

In the case of this clone: Its cognate antigen is unknown.

The sample consisted of PBMCs. V and J are TRBV2 and TRBJ1-1; possible D gene TRBD1, 5 bases. The sequence was obtained from a young woman in good health and CMV-seropositive. This CDR3 is CARTRDSGTEAFF. In nucleotides, the CDR3 is TGTGCCAGAACCCGGGACTCCGGCACTGAAGCTTTCTTT.